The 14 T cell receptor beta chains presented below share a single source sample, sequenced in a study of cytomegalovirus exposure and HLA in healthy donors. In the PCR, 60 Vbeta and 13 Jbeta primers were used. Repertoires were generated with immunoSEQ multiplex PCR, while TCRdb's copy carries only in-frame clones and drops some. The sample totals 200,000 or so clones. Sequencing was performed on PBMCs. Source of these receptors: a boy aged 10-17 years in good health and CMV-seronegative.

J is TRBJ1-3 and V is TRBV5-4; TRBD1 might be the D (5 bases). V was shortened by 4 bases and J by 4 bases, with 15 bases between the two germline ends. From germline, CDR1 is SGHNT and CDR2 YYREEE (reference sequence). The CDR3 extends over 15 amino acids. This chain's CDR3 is CASSPVGGGGNTIYF. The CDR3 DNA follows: TGTGCCAGCAGCCCCGTCGGGGGAGGAGGAAACACCATATATTTT.

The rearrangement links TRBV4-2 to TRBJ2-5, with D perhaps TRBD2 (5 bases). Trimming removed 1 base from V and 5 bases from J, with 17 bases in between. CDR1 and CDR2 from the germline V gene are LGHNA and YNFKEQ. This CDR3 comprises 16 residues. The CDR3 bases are TGTGCCAGCAGCCAAGTTGACGGGGTCGCCTGGGAGACCCAGTACTTC. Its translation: CASSQVDGVAWETQYF.

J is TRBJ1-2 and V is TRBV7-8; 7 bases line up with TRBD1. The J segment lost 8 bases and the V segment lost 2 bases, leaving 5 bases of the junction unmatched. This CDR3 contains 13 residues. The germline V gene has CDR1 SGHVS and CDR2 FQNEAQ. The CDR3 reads CASSLTGVLGYTF. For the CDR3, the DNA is TGTGCCAGCAGCTTAACAGGGGTGTTGGGCTACACCTTC.

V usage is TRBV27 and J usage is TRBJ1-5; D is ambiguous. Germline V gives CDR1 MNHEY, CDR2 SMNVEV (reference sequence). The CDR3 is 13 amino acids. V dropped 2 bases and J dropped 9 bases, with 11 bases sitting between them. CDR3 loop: CASSLPKRMPQHF. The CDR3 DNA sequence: TGTGCCAGCAGTTTACCGAAGCGGATGCCCCAGCATTTT.

CDR3 protein: CAWSGDRGNEKLFF. Here the CDR3 DNA reads TGTGCCTGGAGTGGGGACAGGGGGAATGAAAAACTGTTTTTT. The chain combines TRBV30 with TRBJ1-4; 11 nucleotides line up with TRBD1. The CDR3 consists of 14 residues. After removal of 1 base from V and 5 bases from J, the junction contained 0 bases not matched to a gene. Germline lookup yields CDR1 GTSNPN and CDR2 SVGIG (reference sequence).

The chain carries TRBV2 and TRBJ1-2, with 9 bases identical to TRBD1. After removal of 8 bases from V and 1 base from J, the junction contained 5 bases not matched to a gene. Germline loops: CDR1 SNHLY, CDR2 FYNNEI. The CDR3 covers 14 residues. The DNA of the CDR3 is TGTGCCAGCCTACAGGGGGCGTTTAACTATGGCTACACCTTC. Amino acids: CASLQGAFNYGYTF.

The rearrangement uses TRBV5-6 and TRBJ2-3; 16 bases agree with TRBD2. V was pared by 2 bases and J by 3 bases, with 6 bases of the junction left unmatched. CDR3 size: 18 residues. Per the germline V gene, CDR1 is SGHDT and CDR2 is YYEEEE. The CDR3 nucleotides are TGTGCCAGCAGCTTACCGGGACTAGCGGGGGGGCATACAGATACGCAGTATTTT. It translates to CASSLPGLAGGHTDTQYF. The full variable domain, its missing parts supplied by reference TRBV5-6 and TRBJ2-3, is DAGVTQSPTHLIKTRGQQVTLRCSPKSGHDTVSWYQQALGQGPQFIFQYYEEEERQRGNFPDRFSGHQFPNYSSELNVNALLLGDSALYLCASSLPGLAGGHTDTQYFGPGTRLTVL.

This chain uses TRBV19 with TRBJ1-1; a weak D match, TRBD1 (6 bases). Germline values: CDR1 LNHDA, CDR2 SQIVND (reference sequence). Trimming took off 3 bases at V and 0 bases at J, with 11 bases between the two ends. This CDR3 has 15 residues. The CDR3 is CASSIGGALNTEAFF. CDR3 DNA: TGTGCCAGTAGTATTGGGGGCGCCCTGAACACTGAAGCTTTCTTT.

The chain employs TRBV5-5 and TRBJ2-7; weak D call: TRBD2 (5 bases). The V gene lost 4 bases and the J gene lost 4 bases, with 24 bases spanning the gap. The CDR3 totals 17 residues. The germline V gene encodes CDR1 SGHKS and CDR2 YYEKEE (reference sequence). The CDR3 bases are TGTGCCAGCAGCGCAACTGTCGGGGAAGTCGGGGAATACGAGCAGTACTTC. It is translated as CASSATVGEVGEYEQYF.

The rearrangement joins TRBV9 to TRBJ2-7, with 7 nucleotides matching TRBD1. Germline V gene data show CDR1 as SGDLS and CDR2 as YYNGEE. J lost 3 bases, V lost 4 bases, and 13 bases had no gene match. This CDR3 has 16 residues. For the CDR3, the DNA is TGTGCCAGCAGCCCCGAGATTACAGGGGCGATCTACGAGCAGTACTTC. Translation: CASSPEITGAIYEQYF.

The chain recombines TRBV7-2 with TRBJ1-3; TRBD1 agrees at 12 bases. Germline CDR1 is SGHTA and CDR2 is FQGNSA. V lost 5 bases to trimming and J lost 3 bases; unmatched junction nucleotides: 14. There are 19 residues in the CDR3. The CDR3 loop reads CASSPGTGGSLGFGNTIYF. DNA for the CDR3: TGTGCCAGCAGCCCCGGGACAGGGGGCTCCCTTGGGTTTGGAAACACCATATATTTT. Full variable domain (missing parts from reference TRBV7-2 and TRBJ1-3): GAGVSQSPSNKVTEKGKDVELRCDPISGHTALYWYRQSLGQGLEFLIYFQGNSAPDKSGLPSDRFSAERTGGSVSTLTIQRTQQEDSAVYLCASSPGTGGSLGFGNTIYFGEGSWLTVV.

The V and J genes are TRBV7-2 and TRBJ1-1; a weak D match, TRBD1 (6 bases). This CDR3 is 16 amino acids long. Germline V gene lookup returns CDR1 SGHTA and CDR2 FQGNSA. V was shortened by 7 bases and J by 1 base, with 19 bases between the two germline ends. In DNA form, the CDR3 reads TGTGCCAGCACCCTAGGGGGGGCAGGGTGGAACACTGAAGCTTTCTTT. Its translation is CASTLGGAGWNTEAFF.

The CDR3 sequence is CASLTTGGNYGYTF. DNA for the CDR3: TGTGCCAGCCTTACGACAGGGGGCAATTATGGCTACACCTTC. The chain uses TRBV6-5 and TRBJ1-2; 10 bases agree with TRBD1. V trimming: 8 bases; J trimming: 5 bases; junction bases outside the gene matches: 8. CDR3 size: 14 residues. Germline V gene data show CDR1 as MNHEY and CDR2 as SVGAGI.

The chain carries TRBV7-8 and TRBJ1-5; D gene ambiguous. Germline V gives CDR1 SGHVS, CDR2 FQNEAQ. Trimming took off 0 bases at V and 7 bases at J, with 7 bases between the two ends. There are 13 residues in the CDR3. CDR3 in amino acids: CASSLAREQPQHF. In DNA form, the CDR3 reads TGTGCCAGCAGCTTAGCGAGGGAGCAGCCCCAGCATTTT.